This TCR beta chain was sequenced during a study of blood T cell repertoires in COVID-19. Germline V gene data show CDR1 as MNHNY and CDR2 as SVGAGI (reference sequence). J lost 4 bases, V lost 2 bases, and 9 bases had no gene match. This CDR3 has 16 residues. The protocol was immunoSEQ multiplex PCR, while the TCRdb copy is restricted to in-frame clones and leaves out a portion. The sample carries some 180,000 clones, about 88% recorded once. The J gene is TRBJ2-7, the V gene TRBV6-6; 9 bases agree with TRBD2. The sequenced sample consisted of peripheral blood. The source is a man aged 50 to 60 with COVID-19, enrolled during active disease. This chain's CDR3 is CASSYAGGEKGYEQYF. In DNA form, the CDR3 reads TGTGCCAGCAGTTACGCGGGGGGGGAGAAAGGGTACGAGCAGTACTTC.